Listed below are T cell receptor beta chains from one sample, sequenced in a study of post-analysis software for immune sequencing data. TCRdb re-called the PCR reads with MiXCR, one entry per CDR3 protein. Of 350,000 to 500,000 distinct CDR3 sequences in the sample, approximately 42% were seen once. Sequencing used blood. These receptors were collected from a girl aged 2-10 years with multiple sclerosis. The CDR3 runs from the conserved cysteine through the conserved F or W. A D gene is named only where the DNA matches it firmly. Rows give clone size only sometimes, using once, few, many, or a class for an expanded clone.

NA	TRBV7-8	NA	TRBJ2-5	CASSLGWGQETQYF	TGTGCCAGCAGCTTAGGGTGGGGGCAAGAGACCCAGTACTTC
NA	TRBV6-1	NA	TRBJ2-7	CASRGVGGRSSYEQYF	TGTGCCAGCAGGGGCGTAGGTGGCCGAAGCTCCTACGAGCAGTACTTC
NA	TRBV20-1	NA	TRBJ2-7	CSASGASGQQAYEQYF	TGCAGTGCTAGTGGGGCTAGCGGACAGCAAGCCTACGAGCAGTACTTC
NA	TRBV29-1	NA	TRBJ2-5	CSVEDTGVLETQYF	TGCAGCGTTGAAGATACGGGGGTTCTAGAGACCCAGTACTTC
NA	TRBV7-2	NA	TRBJ2-2	CASSPSWGTAGELFF	TGTGCCAGCAGCCCAAGCTGGGGAACCGCCGGGGAGCTGTTTTTT
TRBD2	TRBV28	NA	TRBJ2-1	CASSSLGLALYNEQFF	TGTGCCAGCAGTTCCCTGGGACTAGCGCTTTACAATGAGCAGTTCTTC
NA	TRBV4-3	NA	TRBJ1-5	CASSQDFISIRASNQPQHF	TGCGCCAGCAGCCAAGATTTTATCTCCATTCGGGCCAGCAATCAGCCCCAGCATTTT
NA	TRBV7-2	NA	TRBJ2-3	CASSLILRGSTTDTQYF	TGTGCCAGCAGCTTAATTCTGAGGGGGTCAACCACAGATACGCAGTATTTT
TRBD1	TRBV6-5	few	TRBJ2-7	CASSRDRGQGAYEQYF	TGTGCCAGCAGCCGAGATAGGGGACAGGGGGCTTACGAGCAGTACTTC
NA	TRBV12-3/TRBV12-4	NA	TRBJ1-6	CASRKVNSPLHF	TGTGCCAGCAGGAAGGTTAATTCACCCCTCCACTTT
TRBD2	TRBV20-1	NA	TRBJ2-5	CSAGASGGETQYF	TGCAGTGCTGGAGCTAGCGGGGGAGAGACGCAGTACTTC
NA	TRBV7-3	NA	TRBJ1-2	CASSLSPTALRSGYTF	TGTGCCAGCAGCTTAAGTCCGACAGCCCTCCGAAGTGGCTACACCTTC
TRBD1	TRBV27	NA	TRBJ1-1	CASSLYPSPGTVMNTEAFF	TGTGCCAGCAGTTTATACCCGAGTCCCGGGACAGTGATGAACACTGAAGCTTTCTTT
NA	TRBV13	few	TRBJ2-5	CASKWGAQETQYF	TGTGCCAGCAAGTGGGGGGCGCAAGAGACCCAGTACTTC
TRBD1	TRBV6-5	many	TRBJ2-7	CASEGQGTYEQYF	TGTGCCAGCGAGGGACAGGGAACCTACGAGCAGTACTTC
TRBD2	TRBV28	NA	TRBJ2-4	CASSPTSGGLAKNIQYF	TGTGCCAGCAGCCCGACTAGCGGGGGGCTAGCCAAAAACATTCAGTACTTC
TRBD1	TRBV4-1	NA	TRBJ1-4	CASSQGQGGEKLFF	TGCGCCAGCAGCCAAGGACAGGGAGGTGAAAAACTGTTTTTT
NA	TRBV10-3	NA	TRBJ1-1	CAINKAENTEAFF	TGTGCCATCAATAAAGCAGAGAACACTGAAGCTTTCTTT
NA	TRBV7-8	few	TRBJ2-7	CASSSTPRVWVSSYEQYF	TGTGCCAGCAGCTCTACCCCCAGGGTTTGGGTGAGCTCCTACGAGCAGTACTTC
TRBD2	TRBV25-1	NA	TRBJ2-5	CASAVPTGGETQYF	TGTGCCAGCGCCGTACCTACGGGGGGAGAGACCCAGTACTTC
NA	TRBV9	few	TRBJ2-1	CASSVGGDRYNEQFF	TGTGCCAGCAGCGTAGGAGGTGACAGGTACAATGAGCAGTTCTTC
NA	TRBV27	NA	TRBJ2-1	CASSLSGDFHNEQFF	TGTGCCAGCAGTTTATCGGGGGACTTCCACAATGAGCAGTTCTTC